This T cell receptor beta chain was found in a study of blood T cell repertoires in COVID-19. About the research overall: Material from acute and convalescent COVID-19 was sourced from the United States, Italy and Spain. The analysed material was cDNA or gDNA that came from T cells, B-cell-depleted T cells, or PBMCs.

Germline-derived CDR1 and CDR2 are WNHNN and SYGVQD (reference sequence). V was pared by 2 bases and J by 5 bases, with 5 bases of the junction left unmatched. This CDR3 region has 15 residues. Source study methods: Amplification of reference gene primers provided the estimated nucleated cell counts. Produced via immunoSEQ multiplex PCR; TCRdb's table is partial and in-frame only. Clone size and the V and J calls come from that table; the DNA yielded D and trimming. The data contain approximately 250,000 clones, roughly 82% of them singletons. Sequencing input: peripheral blood. This sequence joins TRBV10-1 and TRBJ2-5; 10 nucleotides agree with TRBD2. This clonotype was obtained from a middle-aged man who had recovered from COVID-19. For the CDR3, the DNA is TGCGCCAGCAGTGAGCTAGCGGGAGAGTGGGAGACCCAGTACTTC. Its translation is CASSELAGEWETQYF.